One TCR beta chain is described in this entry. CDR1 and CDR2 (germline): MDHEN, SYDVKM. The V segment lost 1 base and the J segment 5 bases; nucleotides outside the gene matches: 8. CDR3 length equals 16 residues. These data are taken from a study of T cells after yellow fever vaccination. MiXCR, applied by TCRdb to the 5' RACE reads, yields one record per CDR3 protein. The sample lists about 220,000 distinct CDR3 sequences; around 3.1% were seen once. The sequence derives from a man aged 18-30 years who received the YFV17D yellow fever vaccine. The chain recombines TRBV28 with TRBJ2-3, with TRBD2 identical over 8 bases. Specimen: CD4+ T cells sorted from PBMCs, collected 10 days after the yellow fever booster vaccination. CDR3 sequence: CASSLSGGTGEDTQYF. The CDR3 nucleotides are TGTGCCAGCAGTTTATCGGGGGGGACGGGAGAAGATACGCAGTATTTT. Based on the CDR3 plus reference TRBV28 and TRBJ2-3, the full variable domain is DVKVTQSSRYLVKRTGEKVFLECVQDMDHENMFWYRQDPGLGLRLIYFSYDVKMKEKGDIPEGYSVSREKKERFSLILESASTNQTSMYLCASSLSGGTGEDTQYFGPGTRLTVL.